This is a list of T cell receptor beta chains from one sample in a study of T cell responses to AZD1222 COVID-19 vaccine. This table comes from immunoSEQ multiplex PCR, and its TCRdb copy is limited to in-frame clones, with some not included. Altogether about 190,000 clones are present, 75% to 90% being singletons, with the ten largest covering approximately 6.9%. Sequencing used peripheral blood, obtained on day 0 of AZD1222 vaccination. These receptors all stem from an adult in good health. Both conserved end residues are part of each CDR3. A D gene is named only where the DNA matches it firmly. The size of a clone is reported for some rows only, either as once, few or many, or as a class for expanded clones.

D | J | V | size | CDR3 | DNA
TRBD2 | TRBJ2-3 | TRBV5-1 | - | CASSSGGVTGTDTQYF | TGCGCCAGCAGCAGCGGGGGGGTAACTGGCACAGATACGCAGTATTTT
- | TRBJ2-4 | TRBV24-1 | - | CATSDLIALSDGQALVVKNIQYF | TGTGCCACCAGTGATTTGATCGCTTTATCGGACGGCCAGGCCCTAGTAGTCAAAAACATTCAGTACTTC
- | TRBJ1-4 | TRBV3-1/TRBV3-2 | - | CASSQDLGGGEKLFF | TGTGCCAGCAGCCAAGACCTTGGGGGCGGTGAAAAACTGTTTTTT
- | TRBJ2-3 | TRBV4-2 | - | CASSQDGSTDTQYF | TGTGCCAGCAGCCAAGATGGCAGCACAGATACGCAGTATTTT
- | TRBJ1-2 | TRBV25-1 | few | CASNPLGANYGYTF | TGTGCCAGCAACCCCTTAGGGGCTAACTATGGCTACACCTTC
TRBD1 | TRBJ1-5 | TRBV28 | - | CASSLPGQGSNQPQHF | TGTGCCAGCAGTTTACCGGGACAGGGTAGCAATCAGCCCCAGCATTTT
- | TRBJ1-5 | TRBV7-9 | - | CASSPGGSNQPQHF | TGTGCCAGCAGCCCAGGCGGGAGCAATCAGCCCCAGCATTTT
TRBD2 | TRBJ2-3 | TRBV19 | few | CASSIPTSGDRTDTQYF | TGTGCCAGTAGTATCCCGACTAGCGGGGACCGCACAGATACGCAGTATTTT
TRBD1 | TRBJ2-3 | TRBV13 | - | CASSGQGLNTQYF | TGTGCCAGCAGCGGACAGGGGTTAAATACGCAGTATTTT
TRBD1 | TRBJ1-1 | TRBV5-5 | - | CASSWGTGNTEAFF | TGTGCCAGCAGCTGGGGGACAGGGAACACTGAAGCTTTCTTT
TRBD2 | TRBJ2-1 | TRBV19 | few | CASSIDFASGAYNEQFF | TGTGCCAGTAGTATAGATTTTGCTAGCGGGGCATACAATGAGCAGTTCTTC
- | TRBJ2-3 | TRBV14 | - | CASSQAKGTDTQYF | TGTGCCAGCAGCCAAGCAAAGGGGACAGATACGCAGTATTTT
- | TRBJ2-2 | TRBV29-1 | - | CSERDSNTGELFF | TGCAGCGAAAGAGACAGTAACACCGGGGAGCTGTTTTTT
TRBD1 | TRBJ1-5 | TRBV7-2 | - | CASTLGQGMGQPQHF | TGTGCCAGCACCTTGGGACAGGGGATGGGGCAGCCCCAGCATTTT
- | TRBJ2-5 | TRBV18 | - | CASSHGSEMSETQYF | TGTGCCAGCTCACATGGCTCCGAGATGTCAGAGACCCAGTACTTC
- | TRBJ1-2 | TRBV11-2 | few | CASSSNAGDSGYTF | TGTGCCAGCAGCTCAAACGCAGGGGACTCGGGCTACACCTTC
TRBD2 | TRBJ2-7 | TRBV2 | - | CASSGDLWRGAYYEQYF | TGTGCCAGCAGTGGGGACTTGTGGCGGGGGGCGTACTACGAGCAGTACTTC
TRBD2 | TRBJ2-5 | TRBV6-4 | - | CASSDGTSGGETQYF | TGTGCCAGCAGTGACGGGACTAGCGGGGGAGAGACCCAGTACTTC
- | TRBJ1-5 | TRBV14 | - | CASSQPNQPQHF | TGTGCCAGCAGCCAGCCCAATCAGCCCCAGCATTTT
- | TRBJ2-7 | TRBV6-6 | - | CASSITGRTYDEQYF | TGTGCCAGCAGCATCACAGGGAGGACATACGACGAGCAGTACTTC
- | TRBJ1-1 | TRBV7-2 | - | CASSSVGPSVTEAFF | TGTGCCAGCAGCTCCGTGGGTCCGTCCGTCACTGAAGCTTTCTTT
- | TRBJ1-2 | TRBV29-1 | - | CSVESGNYGYTF | TGCAGCGTTGAATCTGGAAACTATGGCTACACCTTC
TRBD2 | TRBJ2-1 | TRBV2 | - | CASIAGGGYNEQFF | TGTGCCAGCATCGCGGGGGGGGGTTACAATGAGCAGTTCTTC
- | TRBJ1-1 | TRBV5-1 | - | CASSLDGITEAFF | TGCGCCAGCAGCTTGGATGGGATCACTGAAGCTTTCTTT
- | TRBJ1-3 | TRBV3-1/TRBV3-2 | - | CASSQEDRFSGNTIYF | TGTGCCAGCAGCCAGGAAGACAGATTCTCTGGAAACACCATATATTTT
TRBD2 | TRBJ2-1 | TRBV30 | few | CAWSPGLVNEQFF | TGTGCCTGGAGTCCCGGACTAGTGAATGAGCAGTTCTTC
- | TRBJ2-7 | TRBV30 | - | CAWAPRGQTYEQYF | TGTGCCTGGGCCCCGCGAGGACAGACCTACGAGCAGTACTTC
- | TRBJ1-5 | TRBV19 | - | CASSIGGGGNQPQHF | TGTGCCAGTAGTATCGGCGGGGGTGGCAATCAGCCCCAGCATTTT
- | TRBJ1-2 | TRBV9 | - | CASSSAGGYGYTF | TGTGCCAGCAGTTCAGCCGGGGGCTATGGCTACACCTTC
- | TRBJ2-6 | TRBV27 | once | CASARGWTNVLTF | TGTGCCAGTGCAAGGGGGTGGACCAACGTCCTGACTTTC
- | TRBJ2-3 | TRBV3-1/TRBV3-2 | - | CASSSASRLDTQYF | TGTGCCAGCAGCTCGGCTAGCAGATTAGATACGCAGTATTTT
TRBD1 | TRBJ1-5 | TRBV2 | - | CASSAIRGLSNQPQHF | TGTGCCAGCAGTGCGATCAGGGGGCTGAGCAATCAGCCCCAGCATTTT
TRBD1 | TRBJ1-1 | TRBV11-3 | - | CASSATGVNTEAFF | TGTGCCAGCAGCGCGACAGGGGTGAACACTGAAGCTTTCTTT
- | TRBJ2-1 | TRBV4-1 | - | CASSRGPGNEQFF | TGCGCCAGCAGCCGAGGGCCTGGCAATGAGCAGTTCTTC
- | TRBJ2-7 | TRBV5-6 | - | CASSLVSLPSYEQYF | TGTGCCAGCAGCTTGGTCAGTCTCCCATCCTACGAGCAGTACTTC
- | TRBJ2-1 | TRBV3-1/TRBV3-2 | - | CASSQVALRQNEQFF | TGTGCCAGCAGCCAAGTCGCACTTCGGCAAAATGAGCAGTTCTTC
- | TRBJ1-1 | TRBV10-3 | - | CAITGNPSTEAFF | TGTGCCATCACCGGCAACCCTAGCACTGAAGCTTTCTTT
- | TRBJ1-1 | TRBV5-1 | - | CASSFSSNTEAFF | TGCGCCAGCAGCTTCTCGTCAAACACTGAAGCTTTCTTT
- | TRBJ1-4 | TRBV6-2/TRBV6-3 | once | CASSYSRVDEKLFF | TGTGCCAGCAGTTACAGCCGGGTGGACGAAAAACTGTTTTTT
- | TRBJ2-4 | TRBV21-1 | - | CGENIQYF | TGTGGGGAGAACATTCAGTACTTC